The text below deals with one TCR beta chain. Its antigen remains undetermined. It has no much larger one-base neighbor in the sample; base qualities were not kept. The receptor library was made with RT-PCR. The listed sequencing device is Illumina HiSeq 2500. TCRdb passed the public sequencing reads through fastp at Q25 and MiXCR, retaining productive beta sequences. Rows with a matching CDR3 protein are joined into one entry that keeps the most common DNA and genes. The sample contains under 20,000 distinct CDR3 sequences, around 70% of them found a single time. The ten largest account for approximately 2.2% of the sample. The data originate from a study of yellow fever vaccine responses in identical twins (dated by TCRdb to 2016 to 2019). A note on the overall study: The study precisely tracked vaccine-responding T cell clones in identical twins. Results and caveats for the whole study, not just this receptor: According to the authors, in identical twins the way T cells responded to vaccination appeared partly convergent and partly personalized.

The specimen comprised T cells from blood (PBMCs), unsorted or a sorted subset (not recorded which), sampled before or after yellow fever vaccination (not recorded which). This clonotype was obtained from a woman aged 18-29 years who received the yellow fever vaccine. Donor details come from another sample of the same person, matched by shared clones.

CDR3 reads: CASSYSGVTEAFF. The DNA reads TGTGCCAGCAGTTACAGTGGGGTAACTGAAGCTTTCTTT. The chain employs TRBV6-2 or TRBV6-3 and TRBJ1-1; too little of a D gene remains to name it. At the junction V is shortened by 2 bases and J by 5 bases, with 9 bases in between. The CDR3 measures 13 amino acids from cysteine to phenylalanine. The retained sequence is limited to the CDR3, 39 bases, with the frame set at the first base. The germline V gene yields MNHEY for CDR1 and SVGEGT for CDR2.